Shown below are 11 T cell receptor beta chains from a single sample sequenced in a study of T cells in Graves' hyperthyroidism and ophthalmopathy. Using RNA transcripts as the source, TCR beta CDR3 regions were amplified. Primed by the HTBI set, a first-round RT-PCR was run on the TCR CDR3. TCRdb re-derived calls from the multiplex PCR reads in MiXCR, one entry per CDR3 protein. The data hold roughly 380,000 distinct CDR3 sequences, with 11% to 15% observed a single time. The sample taken for sequencing was blood. All receptors come from a woman aged 55-69 years with Graves' hyperthyroidism.

The genes are TRBV6-5 and TRBJ2-1; 7 bases align to TRBD2. The CDR3 is 17 amino acids. CDR1 is MNHEY and CDR2 is SVGAGI in the germline V gene. Unmatched junction bases numbered 7, after V lost 0 bases and J lost 2 bases. The CDR3 nucleotides are TGTGCCAGCAGTTACTCGGGCGGGAGAGGGGCCTACAATGAGCAGTTCTTC. Protein product: CASSYSGGRGAYNEQFF.

The rearrangement joins TRBV28 to TRBJ2-2; 7 bases agree with TRBD1. The V gene's germline CDR1 is MDHEN and CDR2 SYDVKM. The V and J ends lost 8 bases and 2 bases, in that order; junction bases with no gene match: 8. This CDR3 spans 15 amino acids. CDR3 residues: CASCPGTDNTGELFF. In DNA form, the CDR3 reads TGTGCCAGCTGCCCCGGGACAGATAACACCGGGGAGCTGTTTTTT.

A few counts support this clonotype. The V gene is TRBV5-1, the J gene TRBJ1-5; D perhaps matches TRBD1 (6 bases). Trimming shortened V by 4 bases and J by 7 bases, and 18 bases separated the two germline ends. From germline, CDR1 is SGHRS and CDR2 YFSETQ. The CDR3 has 15 residues. CDR3 protein: CASSLPSGAGQPQHF. CDR3 nucleotide sequence: TGCGCCAGCAGCCTGCCCTCAGGGGCAGGACAGCCCCAGCATTTT.

This clonotype appeared a few times. The chain uses TRBV20-1 and TRBJ2-1; 9 bases agree with TRBD1. The germline gives CDR1 DFQATT, CDR2 SNEGSKA (reference sequence). This CDR3 spans 17 amino acids. The ends lost 0 bases at V and 1 base at J; junction bases unmatched: 7. The CDR3 DNA reads TGCAGTGCTAGAGAGCGGACAGGGGTGAGGTCCTACAATGAGCAGTTCTTC. Translation: CSARERTGVRSYNEQFF.

This clonotype was detected once. This chain uses TRBV28 with TRBJ2-2; no reliable D call. Germline V gives CDR1 MDHEN, CDR2 SYDVKM. The CDR3 contains 12 residues. V was trimmed by 5 bases and J by 5 bases, leaving 6 bases between them. CDR3 protein: CASSKATGELFF. The CDR3 nucleotides read TGTGCCAGCAGTAAAGCGACCGGGGAGCTGTTTTTT.

In this sample, this clonotype turned up many times. The genes are TRBV2 and TRBJ2-7; D unclear. Per germline, CDR1 SNHLY and CDR2 FYNNEI. Trimming took off 7 bases at V and 7 bases at J, with 20 bases between the two ends. The CDR3 loop spans 14 amino acids. The CDR3 region has the DNA TGTGCCAGCACCCTCGGAACGGAGCTAGGAGAGCAGTACTTC. Protein sequence: CASTLGTELGEQYF.

On this clonotype: A much more abundant neighbour one base away suggests this may be a read error. The chain recombines TRBV2 with TRBJ2-1; D unresolved. The V end lost 3 bases, the J end lost 5 bases, and 14 bases lay between the germline ends. Germline values: CDR1 SNHLY, CDR2 FYNNEI. This CDR3 contains 15 residues. This chain's CDR3 is CASSDYGYLNNEQFF. CDR3 DNA: TGTGCCAGCAGTGATTACGGCTACCTTAACAATGAGCAGTTCTTC.

This chain uses TRBV6-9 with TRBJ2-3; 8 bases map to TRBD2. Looked up from germline, CDR1 is MNHGY and CDR2 is SVAAGI. This CDR3 spans 18 amino acids. V lost 3 bases to trimming and J lost 0 bases; unmatched junction nucleotides: 11. CDR3 loop: CASSYLGVAGTSTDTQYF. The DNA for the CDR3 is TGTGCCAGCAGTTACCTGGGGGTAGCGGGAACTAGCACAGATACGCAGTATTTT.

This clonotype was seen repeatedly, ten times or more. This chain connects TRBV19 to TRBJ1-4, with no clear D. Trimming pared 0 bases from V and 0 bases from J, leaving 11 bases between. The germline V gene has CDR1 LNHDA and CDR2 SQIVND (reference sequence). There are 17 residues in the CDR3. The CDR3 loop is CASSIEGLQTTNEKLFF. Written as DNA, the CDR3 is TGTGCCAGTAGTATAGAGGGGTTACAGACAACTAATGAAAAACTGTTTTTT. Full variable domain (missing parts from reference TRBV19 and TRBJ1-4): DGGITQSPKYLFRKEGQNVTLSCEQNLNHDAMYWYRQDPGQGLRLIYYSQIVNDFQKGDIAEGYSVSREKKESFPLTVTSAQKNPTAFYLCASSIEGLQTTNEKLFFGSGTQLSVL.

This clonotype was observed many times. The chain links TRBV9 to TRBJ2-2; 8 bases match TRBD1. CDR1 SGDLS and CDR2 YYNGEE come from the germline V gene. This CDR3 is built from 15 residues. V lost 4 bases, J lost 6 bases, and 8 bases stayed unmatched. CDR3 sequence reads: CASSRQGRGAGELFF. The CDR3 DNA reads as TGTGCCAGCAGCCGACAGGGGCGAGGGGCCGGGGAGCTGTTTTTT. Variable domain in full (rest from reference TRBV9 and TRBJ2-2): DSGVTQTPKHLITATGQRVTLRCSPRSGDLSVYWYQQSLDQGLQFLIQYYNGEERAKGNILERFSAQQFPDLHSELNLSSLELGDSALYFCASSRQGRGAGELFFGEGSRLTVL.

The chain employs TRBV20-1 and TRBJ2-3; 7 nucleotides match TRBD2. Germline loops: CDR1 DFQATT, CDR2 SNEGSKA (reference sequence). The CDR3 is 14 amino acids. The J segment lost 2 bases and the V segment lost 5 bases, leaving 7 bases of the junction unmatched. The CDR3: CSAGGGGHTDTQYF. In DNA form, the CDR3 reads TGCAGTGCTGGCGGGGGTGGGCACACAGATACGCAGTATTTT.